This T cell receptor beta chain was sequenced in a study of T cells in Graves' hyperthyroidism and ophthalmopathy. Amplification yielded TCR beta CDR3 regions, with RNA transcripts as the source. TCR CDR3 underwent first-round RT-PCR with the HTBI primer set. MiXCR was run by TCRdb on the multiplex PCR reads, yielding one entry per CDR3 protein. The top ten hold 20% to 30% of the sample, which has over 90,000 distinct CDR3 sequences, roughly 47% seen once. The patients, who ranged from 18 to 65 in age, presented with newly diagnosed hyperthyroidism lasting under 2 months. Orbital computed tomography and thyroid ultrasound, together with serum TRAb and thyroxine and clinical symptoms, were used for diagnoses. The CDR3 runs to 16 residues. V lost 4 bases, J lost 5 bases, and 19 bases lay in between. Germline V gene lookup returns CDR1 SGDLS and CDR2 YYNGEE. This clonotype was seen ten or more times.

This receptor was identified in a man aged 40-50 years with Graves' hyperthyroidism. This chain links TRBV9 with TRBJ2-1, with D possibly being TRBD2 (5 bases). Sample: blood. CDR3 in amino acids: CASSPPGVNLNNEQFF. CDR3 coding DNA: TGTGCCAGCAGCCCTCCCGGGGTGAATCTAAACAATGAGCAGTTCTTC.